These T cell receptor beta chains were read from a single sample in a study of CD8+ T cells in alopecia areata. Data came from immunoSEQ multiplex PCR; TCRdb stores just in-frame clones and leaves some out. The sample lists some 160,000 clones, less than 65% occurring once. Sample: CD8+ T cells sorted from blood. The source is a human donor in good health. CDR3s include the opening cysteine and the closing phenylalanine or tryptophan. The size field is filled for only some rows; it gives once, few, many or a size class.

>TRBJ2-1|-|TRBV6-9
CASSYYGSGRQFF
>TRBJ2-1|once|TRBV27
CASSLPAASGNEQFF
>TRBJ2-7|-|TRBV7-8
CASSSDSRPYEQYF
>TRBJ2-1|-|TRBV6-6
CASSSLANEQFF
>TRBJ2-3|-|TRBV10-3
CAIQAGHGTDTRYF
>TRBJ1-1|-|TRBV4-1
CASSLGGEYAFF
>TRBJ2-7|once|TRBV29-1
CSVTPGVNYEQYF
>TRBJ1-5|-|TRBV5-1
CASSPGTGVYQPQHF
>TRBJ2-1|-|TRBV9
CASSSVSRVSSYNEQFF
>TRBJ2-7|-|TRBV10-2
CASSDEPGQGHEQYF
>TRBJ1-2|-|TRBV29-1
CSVVLTPEGYTF
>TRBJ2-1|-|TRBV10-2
CASSGQAGDYNEQFF
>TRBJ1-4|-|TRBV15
CATSLPGGADEKLFF
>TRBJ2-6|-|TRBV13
CASSSTGTGGPGANVLTF
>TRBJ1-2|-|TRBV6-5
CASSYTGDYGYTF
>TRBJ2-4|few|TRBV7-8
CASSPERVGAKNIQYF
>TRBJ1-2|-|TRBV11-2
CASSPIEGSNDGYTF
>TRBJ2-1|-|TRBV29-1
CSVEGAPWDEQFF
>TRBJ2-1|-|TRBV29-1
CSVGSGGYNEQFF
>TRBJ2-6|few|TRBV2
CASSPGKRRISGANVLTF
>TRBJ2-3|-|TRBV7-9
CASSFGTTGTDTQYF
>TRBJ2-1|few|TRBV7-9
CASSLPGTGGTEQFF
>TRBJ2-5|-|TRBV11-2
CASSVAGGYAETQYF
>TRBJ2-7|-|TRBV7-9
CASSSTDYEQYF
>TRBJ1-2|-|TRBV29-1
CSALGRVDRGPNYGYTF
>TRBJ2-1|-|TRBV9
CASSPRIGHEQFF
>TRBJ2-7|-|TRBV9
CASSGGTGVTYEQYF
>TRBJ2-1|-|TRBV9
CASSVSGSAMNEQFF
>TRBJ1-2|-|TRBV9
CASSTRTGYGYTF
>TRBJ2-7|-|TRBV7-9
CASSLGQNEQYF
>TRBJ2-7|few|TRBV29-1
CSVADSYEQYF
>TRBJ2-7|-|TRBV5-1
CASSLGTGGGYEQYF
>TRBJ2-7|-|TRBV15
CATSHGAGQRSYEQYF
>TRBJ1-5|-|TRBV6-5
CASSQGHHPGQPQHF
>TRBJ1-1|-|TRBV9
CASSVASGSVTEAFF
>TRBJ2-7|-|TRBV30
CAWGRQSRSYEQYF
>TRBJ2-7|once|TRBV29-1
CSVLAGDYSEQYF
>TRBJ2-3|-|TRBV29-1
CSVVPPDITDTQYF
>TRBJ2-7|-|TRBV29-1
CSAVGRTEYYEQYF
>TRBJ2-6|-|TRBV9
CASSPRGGAGANVLTF
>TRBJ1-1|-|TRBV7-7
CASSLLGGRDTEAFF
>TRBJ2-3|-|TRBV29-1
CSGASGRAGGQYF
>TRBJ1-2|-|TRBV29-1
CSVDGGPSYGYTF
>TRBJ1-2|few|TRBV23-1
CASPFSGNYGYTF
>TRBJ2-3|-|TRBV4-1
CASSQEGQGLGRMDTQYF
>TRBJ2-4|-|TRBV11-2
CASSTLENIQYF
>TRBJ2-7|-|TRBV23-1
CASEIAGRPDEQYF
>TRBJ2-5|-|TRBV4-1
CASSPVAGPETQYF
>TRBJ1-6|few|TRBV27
CASRPTGGNSPLHF
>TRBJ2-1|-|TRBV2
CASSEGQGKLSYNEQFF
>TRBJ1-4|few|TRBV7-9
CASSLQTANEKLFF
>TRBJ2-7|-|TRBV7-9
CASSWGTPHYEQYF